Each of the 13 T cell receptor beta chains below was sequenced from the same sample in a study of control samples from healthy donors and cancer patients (dated by TCRdb to between 2020 and 2021). The library was generated by the immunoSEQ multiplex PCR assay. TCRdb's version of the immuneACCESS table is confined to in-frame rearrangements and falls short of the full clone set. An unresolved V gene accounts for under half of the shortfall where checked; the remainder is of unknown origin. Across this sample there are about 130,000 clones, with over 75% seen only once. Approximately 2.7% of the sample lies in the top ten. The sequencing sample was made of blood. These receptors originate from a man aged 18 to 35 in good health.

This sequence joins TRBV24-1 and TRBJ2-2; weak D call: TRBD1 (6 bases). The CDR3 runs 17 residues. Germline CDR1 and CDR2: KGHDR and SFDVKD. V was pared by 0 bases and J by 8 bases, with 18 bases between. Written as DNA, the CDR3 is TGTGCCACCAGTGATTTGACAGGGAACACGGCGTGGGGGGAGCTGTTTTTT. This encodes CATSDLTGNTAWGELFF.

This sequence joins TRBV7-2 and TRBJ2-3; no firm D call. The V and J ends lost 4 bases and 2 bases respectively, with 4 bases between them. The CDR3 covers 12 residues. Per the germline V gene, CDR1 is SGHTA and CDR2 is FQGNSA. The CDR3 loop reads CASSSYTDTQYF. For the CDR3, the DNA is TGTGCCAGCAGCTCCTACACAGATACGCAGTATTTT.

The V gene is TRBV4-2, the J gene TRBJ1-3; no definite D call. From germline, CDR1 is LGHNA and CDR2 YNFKEQ. The CDR3 length is 15 residues. V shed 1 base and J shed 0 bases, with 7 bases lying between them. The CDR3 region is CASSQVTTSGNTIYF. CDR3 DNA: TGTGCCAGCAGCCAAGTTACTACCTCTGGAAACACCATATATTTT.

This rearrangement joins TRBV19 to TRBJ2-1; D is undetermined. V was pared by 1 base and J by 10 bases, with 8 bases between. The CDR3 totals 12 residues. Per the germline V gene, CDR1 is LNHDA and CDR2 is SQIVND (reference sequence). CDR3 DNA: TGTGCCAGTAGTATAGGTGGGCTCGAGCAGTTCTTC. It translates to CASSIGGLEQFF.

The rearrangement joins TRBV16 to TRBJ1-1, with 8 bases fitting TRBD1. This CDR3 spans 17 amino acids. CDR1 is KGHSY and CDR2 is FQNENV in the germline V gene. With V trimmed by 4 bases and J by 4 bases, 14 bases remained unmatched. The CDR3 DNA follows: TGTGCCAGCAGCCCCCTATCGCGAGACAGGGGTTCCACTGAAGCTTTCTTT. Its translation is CASSPLSRDRGSTEAFF.

The chain recombines TRBV7-3 with TRBJ2-2, with D tentatively TRBD1 (5 bases). This CDR3 comprises 14 residues. Germline values: CDR1 SGHTA, CDR2 FQGTGA. V lost 6 bases and J lost 1, with 9 bases in between. The CDR3 is CASSRQLNTGELFF. In DNA form, the CDR3 reads TGTGCCAGCAGTCGACAGCTGAACACCGGGGAGCTGTTTTTT.

This chain links TRBV2 with TRBJ2-5; 11 bases are a match to TRBD1. V lost 7 bases to trimming and J lost 5 bases; unmatched junction nucleotides: 6. The CDR3 runs to 14 residues. Germline values: CDR1 SNHLY, CDR2 FYNNEI. CDR3 in amino acids: CASTRTGGVETQYF. CDR3 nucleotide sequence: TGTGCCAGCACTAGGACAGGGGGCGTTGAGACCCAGTACTTC.

In regard to this clone: This same CDR3 is encoded by further DNA sequences in the sample. The rearrangement links TRBV2 to TRBJ1-3, with 9 bases identical to TRBD1. This CDR3 region has 14 residues. Losses at the gene ends were 6 bases for V and 1 base for J; bases not matched to a gene: 1. Germline loops: CDR1 SNHLY, CDR2 FYNNEI. The CDR3 region has the DNA TGTGCCAGCAGGGGACAGGGATCTGGAAACACCATATATTTT. This translates into CASRGQGSGNTIYF. Full variable domain (rest looked up from reference TRBV2 and TRBJ1-3): EPEVTQTPSHQVTQMGQEVILRCVPISNHLYFYWYRQILGQKVEFLVSFYNNEISEKSEIFDDQFSVERPDGSNFTLKIRSTKLEDSAMYFCASRGQGSGNTIYFGEGSWLTVV.

The CDR3 spells CASSYRGPGNTIYF. For the CDR3, the DNA is TGTGCCAGCAGTTACAGGGGGCCCGGAAACACCATATATTTT. The chain recombines TRBV6-5 with TRBJ1-3, with 7 positions matching TRBD1. Germline assignment: CDR1 MNHEY and CDR2 SVGAGI. J lost 4 bases, V lost 2 bases, and 2 bases had no gene match. There are 14 residues in the CDR3.

The rearrangement uses TRBV5-5 and TRBJ1-6, with unresolved D. V dropped 2 bases and J dropped 8 bases, with 20 bases sitting between them. The CDR3 is 17 residues long. Germline CDR1 and CDR2: SGHKS and YYEKEE (reference sequence). The CDR3 DNA reads TGTGCCAGCAGCTTCGCGACCTCGGGGTTCCCCGATTCACCCCTCCACTTT. Residues: CASSFATSGFPDSPLHF.

A single count supports this clone. The rearrangement joins TRBV19 to TRBJ1-5; D is possibly TRBD1 (5 bases). Germline V CDR1 and CDR2: LNHDA, SQIVND (reference sequence). The V gene lost 1 base and the J gene lost 0 bases, with 13 bases spanning the gap. This CDR3 spans 17 amino acids. CDR3 sequence: CASSIVGATSSNQPQHF. CDR3 nucleotide sequence: TGTGCCAGTAGTATAGTTGGGGCAACCTCTAGCAATCAGCCCCAGCATTTT.

The chain links TRBV5-5 to TRBJ2-7; unclear D gene. In germline, CDR1 is SGHKS, CDR2 YYEKEE (reference sequence). V was pared by 0 bases and J by 0 bases, with 7 bases between. The CDR3 contains 14 residues. CDR3 coding DNA: TGTGCCAGCAGCTTGGCCCGGAGCTCCTACGAGCAGTACGTC. Amino acid sequence: CASSLARSSYEQYV.

V usage is TRBV4-1 and J usage is TRBJ1-5; 7 positions agree with TRBD1. The V gene's germline CDR1 is MGHRA and CDR2 YSYEKL. With 4 bases clipped from V and 4 bases from J, the junction kept 7 bases outside the gene matches. The CDR3 has 15 amino acids. DNA for the CDR3: TGCGCCAGCAGCCCAATAGACAGGGAAAATCAGCCCCAGCATTTT. Translating it yields CASSPIDRENQPQHF.